These 31 T cell receptor beta chains were sequenced from one sample in a study of blood T cell repertoires in COVID-19. Assay: immunoSEQ multiplex PCR; the TCRdb copy retains only in-frame clones and omits some. Among about 60,000 clones, more than 75% were seen once, and the ten largest hold 8.2%. Source material: peripheral blood. These receptors were obtained from a woman aged 80 or over with acute or convalescent COVID-19.

The table lists this clone with a count of one. V gene TRBV5-1 combines with J gene TRBJ1-1; 7 bases align to TRBD1. The ends lost 4 bases at V and 6 bases at J; junction bases unmatched: 6. The CDR3 contains 13 residues. Per germline, CDR1 SGHRS and CDR2 YFSETQ. CDR3 DNA: TGCGCCAGCAGCATAAACAGGGGAGCTGAAGCTTTCTTT. It codes for CASSINRGAEAFF.

This chain connects TRBV3-1 (or the pseudogene TRBV3-2) to TRBJ2-7; D gene ambiguous. Germline V gene lookup returns CDR1 LGHDT and CDR2 YNNKEL (reference sequence). V shed 3 bases and J shed 2 bases, with 5 bases lying between them. The CDR3 has 12 amino acids. The CDR3 bases are TGTGCCAGCAGCCATGTCGCCTACGAGCAGTACTTC. Its protein is CASSHVAYEQYF.

This clone is a singleton in its sample. The V call is TRBV28, the J call TRBJ1-2, with 10 bases fitting TRBD1. With V trimmed by 6 bases and J by 7 bases, 8 bases remained unmatched. Germline lookup yields CDR1 MDHEN and CDR2 SYDVKM. This CDR3 spans 14 amino acids. The CDR3 DNA is TGTGCCAGCAGACGGACAGGGGGGGAGTTTGGCTACACCTTC. It specifies CASRRTGGEFGYTF.

The CDR3 here is CASSGAGGPSNEQFF. The CDR3 DNA is TGCGCCAGCAGCGGAGCCGGAGGGCCCTCCAATGAGCAGTTCTTC. The chain recombines TRBV5-1 with TRBJ2-1, with D possibly TRBD2 on 6 matching bases. From germline, CDR1 is SGHRS and CDR2 YFSETQ. The V end lost 4 bases, the J end lost 6 bases, and 17 bases lay between the germline ends. The CDR3 spans 15 residues.

The gene calls are TRBV7-8 and TRBJ2-1, with D uncertain. The CDR3 has 18 residues. Trimming shortened V by 5 bases and J by 0 bases, and 20 bases separated the two germline ends. The germline V gene has CDR1 SGHVS and CDR2 FQNEAQ. CDR3 coding DNA: TGTGCCAGCAGCCACAAGATTTTTGCGGCAAGCTCCTACAATGAGCAGTTCTTC. Residues: CASSHKIFAASSYNEQFF.

This clone appeared a single time. The J gene is TRBJ1-2, the V gene TRBV2, with D possibly being TRBD1 (5 bases). This CDR3 has 14 residues. Germline-derived CDR1 and CDR2 are SNHLY and FYNNEI. Deletions cut 2 bases from V and 2 bases from J, with 9 bases between. The CDR3 sequence is CASSERQPNYGYTF. Written as DNA, the CDR3 is TGTGCCAGCAGTGAACGACAGCCGAACTATGGCTACACCTTC.

The rearrangement uses TRBV27 and TRBJ2-3; 8 bases are shared with TRBD2. CDR3 size: 17 residues. Unmatched junction bases numbered 9, after V lost 4 bases and J lost 0 bases. CDR1 is MNHEY, CDR2 SMNVEV, per germline (reference sequence). CDR3 protein: CASSSSPGGPSTDTQYF. The CDR3 DNA sequence: TGTGCCAGCAGTTCCTCCCCGGGGGGGCCTAGCACAGATACGCAGTATTTT.

The genes are TRBV7-2 and TRBJ2-7; 9 nucleotides line up with TRBD1. Per the germline V gene, CDR1 is SGHTA and CDR2 is FQGNSA. The J segment lost 4 bases and the V segment lost 2 bases, leaving 6 bases of the junction unmatched. This CDR3 contains 15 residues. The CDR3: CASSLSDRGAYEQYF. CDR3 bases: TGTGCCAGCAGCTTATCGGACAGGGGAGCATACGAGCAGTACTTC.

The chain couples TRBV15 to TRBJ2-2; 8 bases agree with TRBD2. CDR3 length: 15 residues. V gave up 4 bases and J gave up 6 bases; unmatched junction bases: 7. In germline, CDR1 is LNHNV, CDR2 YYDKDF (reference sequence). DNA of the CDR3: TGTGCCACCAGCACACTCGGGGGGGTCGCCGGGGAGCTGTTTTTT. Translation gives CATSTLGGVAGELFF. Variable domain in full (rest from reference TRBV15 and TRBJ2-2): DAMVIQNPRYQVTQFGKPVTLSCSQTLNHNVMYWYQQKSSQAPKLLFHYYDKDFNNEADTPDNFQSRRPNTSFCFLDIRSPGLGDTAMYLCATSTLGGVAGELFFGEGSRLTVL.

This sequence joins TRBV18 and TRBJ1-2; no clear D. V shed 2 bases and J shed 2 bases, with 18 bases lying between them. This CDR3 contains 17 residues. Germline CDR1 reads KGHSH; CDR2 reads LQKENI. The CDR3 DNA reads as TGTGCCAGCTCACCAAGGCAGACCTCGCGACTAAACTATGGCTACACCTTC. This codes for CASSPRQTSRLNYGYTF.

V and J are TRBV2 and TRBJ2-4; D possibly corresponds to TRBD1 (5 bases). The germline gives CDR1 SNHLY, CDR2 FYNNEI. The germline V and J ends were trimmed by 4 bases and 1 base, with 11 bases remaining between them. The CDR3 has 15 amino acids. CDR3 region: CASSVGHRAKNIQYF. The CDR3 bases are TGTGCCAGCAGTGTCGGACATCGGGCCAAAAACATTCAGTACTTC.

This chain uses TRBV9 with TRBJ2-7; D may be TRBD1 (5 bases). V gave up 7 bases and J gave up 1 base, with 12 bases separating them. The germline CDR1 and CDR2 sequences are SGDLS and YYNGEE. The CDR3 is 13 residues long. In nucleotides, the CDR3 is TGTGCCAGCTCCCCCCAGGGTTCCTACGAGCAGTACTTC. This gives the protein CASSPQGSYEQYF.

The V call is TRBV12-3 or TRBV12-4, the J call TRBJ1-2; 7 positions agree with TRBD1. This CDR3 spans 12 amino acids. V gave up 5 bases and J gave up 4 bases; unmatched junction bases: 1. CDR3 sequence: CASSNRGYGYTF. The DNA of the CDR3 is TGTGCCAGCAGTAACAGGGGCTATGGCTACACCTTC.

The CDR3 spells CASSFLPGGTSYEQYF. The DNA of the CDR3 is TGTGCCAGCAGTTTTCTCCCAGGGGGCACATCCTACGAGCAGTACTTC. The chain carries TRBV28 and TRBJ2-7; TRBD1 matches 8 bases. Germline-derived CDR1 and CDR2 are MDHEN and SYDVKM. CDR3 length: 16 amino acids. V lost 3 bases and J lost 1; bases outside the gene matches: 8.

This sequence joins TRBV5-1 and TRBJ2-3, with TRBD2 identical over 10 bases. J was trimmed by 5 bases and V by 0 bases; bases with no gene match: 12. This CDR3 has 18 amino acids. The germline V gene has CDR1 SGHRS and CDR2 YFSETQ. The CDR3 nucleotides read TGCGCCAGCAGCTTGGCTTTAGCGGGGGGCCACGTAGGAGATACGCAGTATTTT. Encoded protein: CASSLALAGGHVGDTQYF.

V gene TRBV7-2 combines with J gene TRBJ1-1; 7 nucleotides line up with TRBD1. After removal of 5 bases from V and 3 bases from J, the junction contained 9 bases not matched to a gene. Germline V lookup: CDR1 SGHTA, CDR2 FQGNSA. The CDR3 length is 15 residues. CDR3 in amino acids: CASSPSFTGDTEAFF. CDR3 sequence (DNA): TGTGCCAGCAGCCCCTCCTTTACAGGGGACACTGAAGCTTTCTTT. Drawing the rest from reference TRBV7-2 and TRBJ1-1, the complete variable domain is GAGVSQSPSNKVTEKGKDVELRCDPISGHTALYWYRQSLGQGLEFLIYFQGNSAPDKSGLPSDRFSAERTGGSVSTLTIQRTQQEDSAVYLCASSPSFTGDTEAFFGQGTRLTVV.

This clone was observed a single time. This chain connects TRBV6-5 to TRBJ2-7, with TRBD2 matching over 10 bases. V was clipped by 7 bases and J by 0 bases; unmatched bases: 6. This CDR3 is built from 15 residues. Per the germline V gene, CDR1 is MNHEY and CDR2 is SVGAGI. The CDR3 DNA follows: TGTGCCAGCACCCCTAGCGGGAGTTTCTCCTACGAGCAGTACTTC. Translated, it gives CASTPSGSFSYEQYF.

The chain joins TRBV18 to TRBJ1-5; the match to TRBD1 covers 11 bases. CDR1 and CDR2 from the germline V gene are KGHSH and LQKENI. V was pared by 6 bases and J by 6 bases, with 7 bases of the junction left unmatched. The CDR3 spans 15 residues. CDR3 nucleotide sequence: TGTGCCAGCTCCCCCGGGACAGGGGGGTTTCAGCCCCAGCATTTT. Protein: CASSPGTGGFQPQHF.

The chain employs TRBV6-5 and TRBJ1-3, with D possibly TRBD1 on 6 matching bases. The CDR3 extends over 14 amino acids. V shed 4 bases and J shed 3 bases, with 10 bases lying between them. CDR1 is MNHEY, CDR2 SVGAGI, per germline. The CDR3 protein is CASSFRTVGNTIYF. CDR3 bases: TGTGCCAGCAGTTTTCGGACAGTTGGAAACACCATATATTTT.

This clone was recorded once. The CDR3 coding sequence is TGTGCCAGCAGTTGGGCCCCGACAGGCCGAGGTCTCACCTTC. Protein: CASSWAPTGRGLTF. The chain is built from TRBV27 and TRBJ1-2; TRBD1 might be the D (6 bases). Trimming removed 4 bases at V and 13 bases at J, with 22 bases between. CDR1 MNHEY and CDR2 SMNVEV come from the germline V gene (reference sequence). The CDR3 contains 14 residues.

The V and J genes are TRBV3-1 (or the pseudogene TRBV3-2) and TRBJ2-5; a possible D gene is TRBD1 (5 bases). Deletions cut 1 base from V and 4 bases from J, with 13 bases between. The germline CDR1 and CDR2 sequences are LGHDT and YNNKEL (reference sequence). This CDR3 is built from 15 residues. As DNA, the CDR3 is TGTGCCAGCAGCCAAGTTGGGCAGGGTCGAGAGACCCAGTACTTC. Residues: CASSQVGQGRETQYF.

The rearrangement links TRBV15 to TRBJ2-5, with D possibly being TRBD1 (6 bases). CDR1 is LNHNV and CDR2 is YYDKDF in the germline V gene (reference sequence). Trimming removed 0 bases at V and 1 base at J, with 9 bases between. This CDR3 contains 15 residues. The CDR3 here is CATSRDTGTQETQYF. CDR3 DNA sequence: TGTGCCACCAGCAGAGATACAGGGACCCAAGAGACCCAGTACTTC.

This rearrangement joins TRBV3-1 (or the pseudogene TRBV3-2) to TRBJ2-5, with D maybe TRBD1 (6 bases). V was shortened by 4 bases and J by 3 bases, with 18 bases between the two germline ends. The CDR3 loop spans 16 amino acids. Germline CDR1 reads LGHDT; CDR2 reads YNNKEL (reference sequence). This CDR3 is CASSPRPQGTEETQYF. In DNA, the CDR3 is TGTGCCAGCAGCCCTAGGCCACAGGGTACCGAAGAGACCCAGTACTTC.

The V call is TRBV25-1, the J call TRBJ1-4, with a possible D match to TRBD1 (5 bases). Germline loops: CDR1 MGHDK, CDR2 SYGVNS. The CDR3 extends over 14 amino acids. The V end lost 1 base, the J end lost 8 bases, and 11 bases lay between the germline ends. The CDR3 bases are TGTGCCAGCAGTGAATCTCTGGGGCGAGAAAAACTGTTTTTT. Protein sequence: CASSESLGREKLFF.

The genes are TRBV5-1 and TRBJ1-1, with unresolved D. V lost 0 bases and J lost 1, with 7 bases in between. Germline V gives CDR1 SGHRS, CDR2 YFSETQ. This CDR3 spans 14 amino acids. Here the CDR3 DNA reads TGCGCCAGCAGCTTGGATCCGGGGAACACTGAAGCTTTCTTT. It is translated as CASSLDPGNTEAFF.

The V and J genes are TRBV29-1 and TRBJ2-2; a weak D match, TRBD1 (6 bases). V was trimmed by 7 bases and J by 2 bases, leaving 14 bases between them. The CDR3 is made up of 14 amino acids. Germline-derived CDR1 and CDR2 are SQVTM and ANQGSEA. The CDR3 region is CSAMGHLNTGELFF. The CDR3 region has the DNA TGCAGCGCCATGGGACACCTAAACACCGGGGAGCTGTTTTTT.

This chain links TRBV5-4 with TRBJ1-2, with a weak D call TRBD1 (6 bases). The V gene lost 1 base and the J gene lost 2 bases, with 15 bases spanning the gap. Germline V CDR1 and CDR2: SGHNT, YYREEE (reference sequence). The CDR3 contains 16 residues. In DNA form, the CDR3 reads TGTGCCAGCAGCTTGTTTCCGGGACACCTGAACTATGGCTACACCTTC. Translation: CASSLFPGHLNYGYTF.

The chain links TRBV15 to TRBJ2-1; TRBD2 matches at 14 bases. V was pared by 4 bases and J by 9 bases, with 11 bases of the junction left unmatched. CDR1 is LNHNV and CDR2 is YYDKDF in the germline V gene (reference sequence). The CDR3 is made up of 17 amino acids. CDR3 region: CATSTQSGLAGVGEQFF. The CDR3 bases are TGTGCCACCAGCACACAGTCGGGACTAGCGGGAGTCGGTGAGCAGTTCTTC.

V gene TRBV19 combines with J gene TRBJ2-1, with 9 nucleotides matching TRBD1. This CDR3 is built from 14 residues. Germline values: CDR1 LNHDA, CDR2 SQIVND (reference sequence). The trim removed 3 bases at V and 7 bases at J, leaving 4 bases unmatched. This CDR3 reads CASSMGQGTNEQFF. The CDR3 DNA follows: TGTGCCAGTAGTATGGGACAGGGCACGAATGAGCAGTTCTTC.

This clone came up once. The chain links TRBV10-3 to TRBJ1-6; TRBD1 matches 10 bases. With 10 bases clipped from V and 5 bases from J, the junction kept 2 bases outside the gene matches. Germline loops: CDR1 ENHRY, CDR2 SYGVKD. The CDR3 totals 13 residues. The CDR3 DNA reads as TGTGCCACTGGGACAGGGGATAATTCACCCCTCCACTTT. Translated, it gives CATGTGDNSPLHF.

V usage is TRBV5-1 and J usage is TRBJ2-5; 8 bases line up with TRBD1. CDR3 size: 15 residues. Losses at the gene ends were 4 bases for V and 5 bases for J; bases not matched to a gene: 10. CDR1 is SGHRS and CDR2 is YFSETQ in the germline V gene. This CDR3 reads CASSPDRGSSETQYF. CDR3 DNA: TGCGCCAGCAGCCCAGACAGGGGTTCAAGTGAGACCCAGTACTTC.